The clone carrying this T cell receptor beta chain was seen more than once but under ten times. As yet, its antigen is unknown. This sample is drawn from a study of T cell repertoires in cytomegalovirus infection. At the level of the study: It was the public TCR beta signatures that indicated both CMV infection and matching HLA type.

MiXCR, run by TCRdb on the reads, gives a single entry per CDR3 protein. The sample contains 200,000 to 300,000 distinct CDR3 sequences, approximately 9% of which appear only once. Points from the study as a whole: CMV-specific HLA-C-restricted TCR beta clonotypes dominated the ex vivo response. Summed frequency of public TCR beta families distinguished CMV carriers with the relevant HLA.

The V end lost 1 base, the J end lost 1 base, and 14 bases lay between the germline ends. This CDR3 contains 16 residues. Germline assignment: CDR1 SGHRS and CDR2 YFSETQ. This sequence was found in a human donor in good health (CMV status not recorded). Some clones in this sample may be carry-over from other donors' samples. Sequenced sample: PBMCs. V usage is TRBV5-1 and J usage is TRBJ2-5, with D perhaps being TRBD1 or TRBD2 (5 bases each). CDR3 residues: CASSLQGGQLQETQYF. CDR3 nucleotides: TGCGCCAGCAGCTTGCAGGGCGGGCAGCTCCAAGAGACCCAGTACTTC.